The clone carrying this T cell receptor (beta chain) appeared many times. Its antigen is unidentified. The data belong to a study of early T cells in non-severe SARS-CoV-2 infection. Study-wide findings and caveats: Reliance on VDJdb matching favored anti-spike CD8 responses; private and CD4 specificities were missed.

In the library, individual cDNA molecules carried attached unique molecular identifiers. Each CDR3 protein gets one entry after TCRdb re-called the 5' RACE reads with MiXCR. This table holds tens of thousands of distinct CDR3 sequences, 5.8% found once. The specimen was whole blood. The TCR sequence derives from an adult who was a healthcare worker with PCR-confirmed SARS-CoV-2 infection or an uninfected control (not recorded which).

CDR3: CASPPGGGQETQYF. Written as DNA, the CDR3 is TGTGCCAGTCCCCCTGGTGGGGGCCAAGAGACCCAGTACTTC. The chain recombines TRBV7-9 with TRBJ2-5, with D perhaps being TRBD1 or TRBD2 (5 bases each). The length of the CDR3 is 14 residues. Between the trimmed V and J ends, which lost 9 bases and 1 base, there was a span of 15 bases. The germline gives CDR1 SEHNR, CDR2 FQNEAQ (reference sequence).